This TCR beta chain was identified in a study of CD8 T cells in ankylosing spondylitis. Findings and caveats of the study: For ankylosing spondylitis blood, a TCR beta motif of about 8 highly homologous variants appeared characteristic.

In regard to this clonotype: Its cognate antigen is unknown.

TCRdb reprocessed the 5' RACE reads via MiXCR and lists one record per CDR3 protein. This sample has 180,000 or so distinct CDR3 sequences, with approximately 10% found just once. The receptor was derived from a male donor with ankylosing spondylitis or in good health (not recorded which). Specimen: blood, either unsorted or a sorted T cell fraction (not recorded which).

The CDR3 sequence is CASSIGVSGTGGNTIYF. The CDR3 bases are TGTGCCAGTAGTATCGGAGTTTCCGGGACAGGAGGAAACACCATATATTTT. The chain is built from TRBV19 and TRBJ1-3; the match to TRBD1 covers 8 bases. This CDR3 region has 17 residues. Germline CDR1 and CDR2: LNHDA and SQIVND (reference sequence). V was clipped by 3 bases and J by 4 bases; unmatched bases: 11.